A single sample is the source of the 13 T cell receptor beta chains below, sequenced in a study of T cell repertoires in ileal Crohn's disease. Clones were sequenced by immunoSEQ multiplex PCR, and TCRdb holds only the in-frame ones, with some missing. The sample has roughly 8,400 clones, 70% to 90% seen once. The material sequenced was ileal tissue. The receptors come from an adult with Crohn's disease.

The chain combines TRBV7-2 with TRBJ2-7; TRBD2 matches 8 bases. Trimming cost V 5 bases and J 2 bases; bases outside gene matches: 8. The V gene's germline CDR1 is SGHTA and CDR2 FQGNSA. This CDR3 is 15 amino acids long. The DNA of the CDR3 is TGTGCCAGCAGCACCGAGATGGGACTAGCCTACGAGCAGTACTTC. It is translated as CASSTEMGLAYEQYF.

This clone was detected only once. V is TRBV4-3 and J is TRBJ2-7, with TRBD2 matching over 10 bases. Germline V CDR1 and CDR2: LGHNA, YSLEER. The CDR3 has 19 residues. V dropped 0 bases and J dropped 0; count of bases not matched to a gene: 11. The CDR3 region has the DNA TGCGCCAGCAGCCAAGATCCCCCTAGCGGGAGCTTAAACTCCTACGAGCAGTACTTC. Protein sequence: CASSQDPPSGSLNSYEQYF.

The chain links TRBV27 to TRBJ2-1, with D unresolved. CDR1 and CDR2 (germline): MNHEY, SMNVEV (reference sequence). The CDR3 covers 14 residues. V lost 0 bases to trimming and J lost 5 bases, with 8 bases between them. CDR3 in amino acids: CASSLSPQNNEQFF. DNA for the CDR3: TGTGCCAGCAGTTTATCGCCTCAGAACAATGAGCAGTTCTTC.

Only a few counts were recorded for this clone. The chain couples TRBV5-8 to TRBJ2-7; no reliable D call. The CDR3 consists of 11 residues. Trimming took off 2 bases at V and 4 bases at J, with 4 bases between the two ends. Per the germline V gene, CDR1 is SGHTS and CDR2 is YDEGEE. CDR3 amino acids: CASSFKYEQYF. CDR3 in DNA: TGTGCCAGCAGCTTTAAATACGAGCAGTACTTC.

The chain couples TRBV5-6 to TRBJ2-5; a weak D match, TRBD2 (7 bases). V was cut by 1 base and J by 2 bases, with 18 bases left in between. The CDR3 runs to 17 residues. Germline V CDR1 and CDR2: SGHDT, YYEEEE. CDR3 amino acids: CASSLRGASGVQETQYF. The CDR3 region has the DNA TGTGCCAGCAGCTTGCGGGGGGCTAGCGGAGTACAAGAGACCCAGTACTTC.

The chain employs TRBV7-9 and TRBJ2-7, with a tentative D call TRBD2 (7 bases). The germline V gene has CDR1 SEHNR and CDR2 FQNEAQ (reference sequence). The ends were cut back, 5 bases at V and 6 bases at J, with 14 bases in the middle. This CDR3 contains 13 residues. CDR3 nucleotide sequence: TGTGCCAGCAGCGATTCGGGGGGCGGCGAGCAGTACTTC. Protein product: CASSDSGGGEQYF.

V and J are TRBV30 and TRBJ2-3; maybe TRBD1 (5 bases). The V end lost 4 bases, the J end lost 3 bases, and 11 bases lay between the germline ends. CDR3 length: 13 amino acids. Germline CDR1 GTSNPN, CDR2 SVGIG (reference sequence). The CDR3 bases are TGTGCCTGGAAAGGGGTCGGGACAGATACGCAGTATTTT. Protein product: CAWKGVGTDTQYF.

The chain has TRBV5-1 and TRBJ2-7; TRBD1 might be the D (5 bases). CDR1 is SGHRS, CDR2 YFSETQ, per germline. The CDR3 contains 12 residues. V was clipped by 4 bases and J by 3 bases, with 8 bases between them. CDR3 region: CASSVDSYEQYF. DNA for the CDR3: TGCGCCAGCAGCGTCGACAGCTACGAGCAGTACTTC.

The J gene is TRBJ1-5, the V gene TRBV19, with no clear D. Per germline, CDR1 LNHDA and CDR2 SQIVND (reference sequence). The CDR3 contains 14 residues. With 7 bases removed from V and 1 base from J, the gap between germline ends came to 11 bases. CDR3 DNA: TGTGCCAGTAATAAACTAGGGAGCAATCAGCCCCAGCATTTT. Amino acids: CASNKLGSNQPQHF.

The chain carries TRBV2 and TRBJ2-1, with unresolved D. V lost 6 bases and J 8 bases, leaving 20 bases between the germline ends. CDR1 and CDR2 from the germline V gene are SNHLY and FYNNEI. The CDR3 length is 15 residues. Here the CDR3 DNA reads TGTGCCAGCAGGGGCCCCCTGAGAGCCTCCCATGAGCAGTTCTTC. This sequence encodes CASRGPLRASHEQFF.

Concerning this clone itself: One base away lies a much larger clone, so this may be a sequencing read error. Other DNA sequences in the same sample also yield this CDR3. The CDR3 protein is CASSIGTDTQYF. The CDR3 bases are TGTGCCAGTAGTATAGGAACAGATACGCAGTATTTT. The chain joins TRBV19 to TRBJ2-3, with unresolved D. Trimming left V 1 base short and J 3 bases short, with 2 bases between. This CDR3 region has 12 residues. Germline assignment: CDR1 LNHDA and CDR2 SQIVND (reference sequence).

The CDR3 here is CASSEPGTTALGTDTQYF. CDR3 DNA sequence: TGTGCCAGCAGTGAACCCGGGACTACGGCCCTAGGCACAGATACGCAGTATTTT. V usage is TRBV25-1 and J usage is TRBJ2-3; 7 bases align to TRBD2. CDR3 length equals 18 residues. V trimming: 2 bases; J trimming: 1 base; junction bases outside the gene matches: 12. From germline, CDR1 is MGHDK and CDR2 SYGVNS.

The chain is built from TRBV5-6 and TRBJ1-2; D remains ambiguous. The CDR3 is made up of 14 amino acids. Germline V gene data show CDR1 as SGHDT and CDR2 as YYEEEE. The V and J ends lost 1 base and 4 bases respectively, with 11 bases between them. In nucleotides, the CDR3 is TGTGCCAGCAGCTTGAGGCAGAAAGGCTATGGCTACACCTTC. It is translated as CASSLRQKGYGYTF.